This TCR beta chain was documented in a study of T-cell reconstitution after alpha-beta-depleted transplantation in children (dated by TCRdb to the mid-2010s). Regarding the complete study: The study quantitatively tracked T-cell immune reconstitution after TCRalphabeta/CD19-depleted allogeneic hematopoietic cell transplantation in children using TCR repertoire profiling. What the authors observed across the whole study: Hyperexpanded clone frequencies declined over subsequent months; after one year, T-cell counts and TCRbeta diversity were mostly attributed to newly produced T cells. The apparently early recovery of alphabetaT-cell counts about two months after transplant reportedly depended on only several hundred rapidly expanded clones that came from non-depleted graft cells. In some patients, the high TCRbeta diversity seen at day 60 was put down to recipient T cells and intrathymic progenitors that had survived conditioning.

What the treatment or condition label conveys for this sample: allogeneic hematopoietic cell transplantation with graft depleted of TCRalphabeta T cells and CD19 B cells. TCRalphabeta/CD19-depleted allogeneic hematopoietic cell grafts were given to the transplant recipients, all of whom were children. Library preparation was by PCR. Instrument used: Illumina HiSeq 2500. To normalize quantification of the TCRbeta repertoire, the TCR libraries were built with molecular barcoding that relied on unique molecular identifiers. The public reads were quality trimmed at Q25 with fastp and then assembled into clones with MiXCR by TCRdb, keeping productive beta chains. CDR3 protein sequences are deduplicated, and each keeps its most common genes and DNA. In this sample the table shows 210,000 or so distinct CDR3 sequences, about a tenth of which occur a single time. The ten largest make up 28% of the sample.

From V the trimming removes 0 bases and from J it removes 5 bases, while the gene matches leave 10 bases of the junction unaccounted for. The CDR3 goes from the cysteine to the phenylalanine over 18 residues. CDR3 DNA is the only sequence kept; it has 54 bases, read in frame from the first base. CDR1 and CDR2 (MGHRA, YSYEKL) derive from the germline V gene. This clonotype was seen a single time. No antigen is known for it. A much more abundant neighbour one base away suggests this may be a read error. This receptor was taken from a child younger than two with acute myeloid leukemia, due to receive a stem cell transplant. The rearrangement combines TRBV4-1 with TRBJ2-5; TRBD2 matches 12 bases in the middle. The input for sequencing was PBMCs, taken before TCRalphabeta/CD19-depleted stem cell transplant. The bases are TGCGCCAGCAGCCAAGATCGGCCTGCTAGCGGGGGGGCGGAGACCCAGTACTTC. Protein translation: CASSQDRPASGGAETQYF.